The text below deals with one T cell receptor (beta chain). Its antigen is unknown. This sample is part of a study of shared clonotypes between healthy human individuals. Whole-study findings and limits: Sequencing depth was expected to affect clonotype sharing among donors. Generation probabilities of non-shared clonotypes were lower (relative to those shared by all four donors). Few donors restricted represented genetic and exposure-history diversity. Among the subsets, naive ones generally showed larger estimated richness than memory ones.

Sequenced by immunoSEQ multiplex PCR; TCRdb stores in-frame clones only, minus some. The sample has roughly 2.5 million clones; around nine tenths are singletons. Material for sequencing was naive CD4+ T cells sorted from blood. Subset described: CD45RA+ positively selected. This receptor was obtained from a man aged 18 to 29 in good health.

The CDR3 DNA reads TGTGCCTGGAGTGAGGTAGCGGGCTCCTACAATGAGCAGTTCTTC. This translates into CAWSEVAGSYNEQFF. The V call is TRBV30, the J call TRBJ2-1; 7 bases align to TRBD2. The CDR3 is 15 residues long. The V gene's germline CDR1 is GTSNPN and CDR2 SVGIG (reference sequence). With V trimmed by 1 base and J by 0 bases, 3 bases remained unmatched.